The present T cell receptor beta chain was sequenced within a study of spatial heterogeneity in lung cancer. Study background: For tumor regions, TCR transcript counts showed a strong correlation with a T cell module score derived from matched bulk RNA-seq.

Indicated time point: sample taken at primary tumor resection. Tumor, nontumor lung or frozen PBMC supplied whole RNA that was sequenced unsorted. From the 5' RACE reads, TCRdb called clonotypes with MiXCR, one entry per CDR3 protein. The data contain some 15,000 distinct CDR3 sequences, around 5% of them seen just once; the ten biggest clones take up under 45%. This clonotype was detected ten times or more. Its antigen is not known. Losses at the gene ends were 9 bases for V and 6 bases for J; bases not matched to a gene: 28. This CDR3 has 19 residues. Germline values: CDR1 LNHDA, CDR2 SQIVND (reference sequence). Overall study results and limits: Within tumors, counts of expanded alpha and beta TCRs tracked tumor mutation counts. Quantities of ubiquitous and regional expanded TCRs paralleled ubiquitous and regional nonsynonymous mutations, respectively.

This clonotype was obtained from a male donor with early-stage non-small cell lung cancer. The sequencing here drew on lung tumor tissue, taken at surgery. The V call is TRBV19, the J call TRBJ2-5; 7 nucleotides line up with TRBD2. This CDR3 reads CASSPPQTGGSGYRKTQYF. CDR3 DNA sequence: TGTGCCAGCTCACCTCCTCAGACTGGCGGGAGTGGTTATCGGAAGACCCAGTACTTC.